This T cell receptor beta chain is from a study of cytomegalovirus exposure and HLA in healthy donors. With 3 bases clipped from V and 4 bases from J, the junction kept 8 bases outside the gene matches. Germline CDR1 is ENHRY and CDR2 is SYGVKD. This CDR3 has 15 residues. Notes on the study in general: It was only CMV serostatus that was available as immune exposure information. Overall, approximately 150 TCR beta chains were annotated as cytomegalovirus-associated.

Every donor was a healthy person donating bone marrow. A single count supports this clone. Its antigen is unidentified. PCR used 60 Vbeta primers and 13 Jbeta primers. The table came from immunoSEQ multiplex PCR; TCRdb's copy has only in-frame clones and leaves some out. The repertoire consists of about 130,000 clones, with 60% to 85% occurring once and the leading ten covering around 1.3%. Sequencing was performed on PBMCs. This receptor was identified in a woman aged 40 to 50 in good health and CMV-seronegative. V is TRBV10-3 and J is TRBJ1-2; 7 bases are shared with TRBD1. The CDR3: CAISDRQGPTYGYTF. The CDR3 DNA reads as TGTGCCATCAGTGATCGACAGGGTCCGACCTATGGCTACACCTTC.